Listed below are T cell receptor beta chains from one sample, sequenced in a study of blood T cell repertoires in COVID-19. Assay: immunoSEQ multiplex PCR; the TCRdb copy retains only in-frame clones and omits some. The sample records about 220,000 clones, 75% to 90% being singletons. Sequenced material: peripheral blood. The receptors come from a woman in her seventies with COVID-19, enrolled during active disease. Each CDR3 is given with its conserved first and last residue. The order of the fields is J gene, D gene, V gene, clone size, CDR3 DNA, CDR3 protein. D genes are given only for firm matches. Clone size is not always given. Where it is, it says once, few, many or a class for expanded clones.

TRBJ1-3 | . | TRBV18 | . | TGTGCCAGCTCACCCATCGGACAAACTGGAAACACCATATATTTT | CASSPIGQTGNTIYF
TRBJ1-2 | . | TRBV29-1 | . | TGCAGCGTTCAGACAGGTTATAGAGGCTACACCTTC | CSVQTGYRGYTF
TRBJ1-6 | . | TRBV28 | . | TGTGCCAGCAGTATAGGAGGGGCCCTCTATAATTCACCCCTCCACTTT | CASSIGGALYNSPLHF
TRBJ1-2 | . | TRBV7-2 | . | TGTGCCAGCACCTCTTCCGCGGCTGGCTACACCTTC | CASTSSAAGYTF
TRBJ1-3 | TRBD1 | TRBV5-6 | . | TGTGCCAGCAGCTCCGGGACAGGGGAGCGAAACACCATATATTTT | CASSSGTGERNTIYF
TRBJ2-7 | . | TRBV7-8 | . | TGTGCCAGCAGCTTAGCCAGTTACTACGAGCAGTACTTC | CASSLASYYEQYF
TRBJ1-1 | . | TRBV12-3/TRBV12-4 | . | TGTGCCAGCAGTTTAGGAGGGCCCACTGAAGCTTTCTTT | CASSLGGPTEAFF
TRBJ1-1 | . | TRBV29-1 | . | TGCAGCGTTTCCCCCCGATTGGTTCCGGGTACTGAAGCTTTCTTT | CSVSPRLVPGTEAFF
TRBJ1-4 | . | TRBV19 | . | TGTGCCAGTAGTATAGATCTGAGGAATGAAAAACTGTTTTTT | CASSIDLRNEKLFF
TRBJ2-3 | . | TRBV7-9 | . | TGTGCCAGCAGCTTAAGACAGTCAGGCACAGATACGCAGTATTTT | CASSLRQSGTDTQYF
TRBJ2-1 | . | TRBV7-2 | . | TGTGCCAGCAGCCTGCTCGGCGGCTACAATGAGCAGTTCTTC | CASSLLGGYNEQFF
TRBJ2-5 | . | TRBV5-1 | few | TGCGCCAGCAGCTTGGGCAGGGGTGATTTAGAGACCCAGTACTTC | CASSLGRGDLETQYF
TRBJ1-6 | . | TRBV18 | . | TGTGCCAGCTCAACCGACATCTCCTATAATTCACCCCTCCACTTT | CASSTDISYNSPLHF
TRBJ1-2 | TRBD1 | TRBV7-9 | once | TGTGCCAGCAGCCCCGGGACAGGGGACTATGGCTACACCTTC | CASSPGTGDYGYTF
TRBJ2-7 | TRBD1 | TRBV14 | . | TGTGCCAGCAGCCAACTGAGGGGGCTATCCTACGAGCAGTACTTC | CASSQLRGLSYEQYF
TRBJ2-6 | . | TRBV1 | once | TGCACCAGCGGCACCTCCTCTGGGGCCAACGTCCTGACTTTC | CTSGTSSGANVLTF
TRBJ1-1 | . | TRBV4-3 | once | TGCGCCAGCAGCCATGAACGAGGGGGACCCACTGAAGCTTTCTTT | CASSHERGGPTEAFF
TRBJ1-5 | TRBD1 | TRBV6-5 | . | TGTGCCAGCAGAGAGACAGGGAGCGGAAATCAGCCCCAGCATTTT | CASRETGSGNQPQHF
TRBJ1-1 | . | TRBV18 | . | TGTGCCAGCTCATGGGGGCCAAACACTGAAGCTTTCTTT | CASSWGPNTEAFF
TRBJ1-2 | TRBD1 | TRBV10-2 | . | TGCGCCAGCAGTAGTGACAGGGTCTATGGCTACACCTTC | CASSSDRVYGYTF
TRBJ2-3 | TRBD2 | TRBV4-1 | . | TGCGCCAGCAGCCAGGCCCTAGGGCGGGGACTAGGTGGGGATACGCAGTATTTT | CASSQALGRGLGGDTQYF
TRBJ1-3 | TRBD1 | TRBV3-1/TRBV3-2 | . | TGTGCCAGCAGCCAAGCACCGGGACAGGGGGGAAACACCATATATTTT | CASSQAPGQGGNTIYF
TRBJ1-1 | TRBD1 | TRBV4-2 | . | TGTGCCAGCAGCCAAGACCCAGGGACAGGGGGCACTGAAGCTTTCTTT | CASSQDPGTGGTEAFF
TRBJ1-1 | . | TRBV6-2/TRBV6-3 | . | TGTGCCAGCAGTTACACCCCCAGTTCTGAAGCTTTCTTT | CASSYTPSSEAFF
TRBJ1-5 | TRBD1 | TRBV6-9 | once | TGTGCCAGCAGTCCGGGACAGGGGGCGGGTTTACGCAATCAGCCCCAGCATTTT | CASSPGQGAGLRNQPQHF
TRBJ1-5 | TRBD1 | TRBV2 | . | TGTGCCAGCAGGGCCGGGACAGGGAGATATCAGCCCCAGCATTTT | CASRAGTGRYQPQHF
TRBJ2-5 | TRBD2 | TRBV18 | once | TGTGCCAGCTCACCCCCAGCGGGAGGGGAGACCCAGTACTTC | CASSPPAGGETQYF
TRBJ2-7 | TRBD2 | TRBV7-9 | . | TGTGCCAGCAGCTTTCCACTAGCGGGAGGGGCCTACGAGCAGTACTTC | CASSFPLAGGAYEQYF
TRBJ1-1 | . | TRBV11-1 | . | TGTGCCAGCAGCTCCCAGCGGGGGACCACTGAAGCTTTCTTT | CASSSQRGTTEAFF
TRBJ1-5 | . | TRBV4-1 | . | TGCGCCAGCAGCCAAGGGTACACAGGGTTGGGACAGCCCCAGCATTTT | CASSQGYTGLGQPQHF
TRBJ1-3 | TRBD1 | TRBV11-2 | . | TGTGCCAGCAGCCCTCGGGGGGGACAGCTCTCTGGAAACACCATATATTTT | CASSPRGGQLSGNTIYF
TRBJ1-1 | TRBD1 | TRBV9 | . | TGTGCCAGCAGCGTATTGTCCCAGGGGGGCACTGAAGCTTTCTTT | CASSVLSQGGTEAFF
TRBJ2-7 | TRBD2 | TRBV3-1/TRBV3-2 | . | TGTGCCAGCAGCCAAGTCCTGGGACTTGGGACTAGCGGGGGGCCCTACGAGCAGTACTTC | CASSQVLGLGTSGGPYEQYF
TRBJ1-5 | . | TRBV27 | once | TGTGCCAGCAGCCTAAGTGGGCCCTCCTTCGGGGGCAATCAGCCCCAGCATTTT | CASSLSGPSFGGNQPQHF
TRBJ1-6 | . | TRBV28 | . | TGTGCCAGCACCTACTTTGGGAGGGGAAGCTCCTATAATTCACCCCTCCACTTT | CASTYFGRGSSYNSPLHF
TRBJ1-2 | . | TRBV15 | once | TGTGCCACCAGGGGAACGGGGGGGCCTGACTATGGCTACACCTTC | CATRGTGGPDYGYTF
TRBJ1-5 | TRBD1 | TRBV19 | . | TGTGCCAGTAGGCGTTACAGGGGTTATAGCAATCAGCCCCAGCATTTT | CASRRYRGYSNQPQHF
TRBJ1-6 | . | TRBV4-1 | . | TGCGCCAGCAGCCAAGAAGGAGGAAGGGAAGGTTCACCCCTCCACTTT | CASSQEGGREGSPLHF
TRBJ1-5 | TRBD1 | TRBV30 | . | TGTGCCTGGAAGGGGGCGGATAATCAGCCCCAGCATTTT | CAWKGADNQPQHF
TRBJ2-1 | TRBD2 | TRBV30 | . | TGTGCCTGGAGTGTACTGATGACTAGCGGGCCTGGGGATGAGCAGTTCTTC | CAWSVLMTSGPGDEQFF
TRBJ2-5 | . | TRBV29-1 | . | TGCAGCGTTGTTCCACAGTTCCAAGAGACCCAGTACTTC | CSVVPQFQETQYF
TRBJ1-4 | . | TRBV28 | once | TGTGCCAGCAGTTTTTCGGGGAAACGTGGGGAAAAACTGTTTTTT | CASSFSGKRGEKLFF
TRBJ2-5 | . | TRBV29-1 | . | TGCAGCGTTGATCAGGGGGAGACCCAGTACTTC | CSVDQGETQYF
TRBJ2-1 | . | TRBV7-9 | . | TGTGCCAGCAGCTTACTCGGTAGGGGTGAGCAGTTCTTC | CASSLLGRGEQFF
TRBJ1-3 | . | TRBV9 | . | TGTGCCAGCAGCGTGTCTCTAGCAATGAGCTCTGGAAACACCATATATTTT | CASSVSLAMSSGNTIYF
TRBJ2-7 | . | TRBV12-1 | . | TGTGCCAGCAGCCCTACTAGACAGGGAATCTACGAGCAGTACTTC | CASSPTRQGIYEQYF
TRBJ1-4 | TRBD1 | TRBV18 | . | TGTGCCAGCTCACAGGGGGCCTTGGGCGAAAAACTGTTTTTT | CASSQGALGEKLFF
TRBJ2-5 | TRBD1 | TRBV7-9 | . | TGTGCCAGCAGCCACAATTACCACAGGGGTGACGGGGAGACCCAGTACTTC | CASSHNYHRGDGETQYF
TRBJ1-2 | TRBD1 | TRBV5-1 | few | TGCGCCAGCAGCCCAAAGACAGGGGGCCATGGCTACACCTTC | CASSPKTGGHGYTF
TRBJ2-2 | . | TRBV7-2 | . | TGTGCCAGCAGCTTAGCGAGATTCACCGGGGAGCTGTTTTTT | CASSLARFTGELFF